This T cell receptor (beta chain) stems from a study of blood T cells in healthy people across ages. This clonotype was counted only a few times. A second about 7 to 11 cycle PCR used barcoded and J-beta primers. TCRdb recomputed calls from the 5' RACE reads with MiXCR, one row per CDR3 protein. Of around 2 million distinct CDR3 sequences listed, about 39% are singletons. V was trimmed by 2 bases and J by 4 bases, leaving 13 bases between them. The CDR3 extends over 14 amino acids. Germline V gene data show CDR1 as DFQATT and CDR2 as SNEGSKA (reference sequence). The rearrangement joins TRBV20-1 to TRBJ2-3; D tentatively reads TRBD1 or TRBD2 (5 bases each). The sequencing sample was made of blood. This sequence was found in a human donor in good health. The CDR3 loop reads CSARKGFSADTQYF. The CDR3 nucleotides are TGCAGTGCTAGAAAGGGGTTTAGCGCAGATACGCAGTATTTT.